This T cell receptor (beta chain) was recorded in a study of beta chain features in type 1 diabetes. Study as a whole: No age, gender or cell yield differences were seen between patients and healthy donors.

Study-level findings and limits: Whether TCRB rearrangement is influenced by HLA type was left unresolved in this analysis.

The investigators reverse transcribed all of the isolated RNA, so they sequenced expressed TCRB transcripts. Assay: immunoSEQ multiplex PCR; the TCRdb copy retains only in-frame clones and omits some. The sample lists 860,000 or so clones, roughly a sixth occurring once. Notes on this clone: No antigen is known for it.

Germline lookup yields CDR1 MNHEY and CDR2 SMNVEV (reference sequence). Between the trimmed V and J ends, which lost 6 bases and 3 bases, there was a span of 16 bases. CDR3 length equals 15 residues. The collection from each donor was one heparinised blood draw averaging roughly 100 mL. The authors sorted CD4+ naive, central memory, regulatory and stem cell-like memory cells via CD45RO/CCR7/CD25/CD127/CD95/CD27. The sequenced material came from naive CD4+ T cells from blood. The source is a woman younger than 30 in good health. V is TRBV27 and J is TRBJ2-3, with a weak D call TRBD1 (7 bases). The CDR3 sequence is CASSRGAGQTDTQYF. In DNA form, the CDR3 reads TGTGCCAGCAGCAGGGGGGCGGGGCAAACAGATACGCAGTATTTT.